These T cell receptor beta chains were read from a single sample in a study of shared clonotypes between healthy human individuals. TCRdb keeps only in-frame clones here, not all; method: immunoSEQ multiplex PCR. The sample includes about 2 million clones, about 94% of them seen just once. Sequenced input: naive CD8+ T cells sorted from blood. The origin of the receptors is a man aged 18 to 30 in good health. CDR3s include the opening cysteine and the closing phenylalanine or tryptophan. D genes are given only for firm matches. Size is omitted from some rows. Given values are once, few, many or a class for expanded clones.

v_gene: TRBV18
j_gene: TRBJ1-1
d_gene: NA
abundance: NA
CDR3nt: TGTGCCAGCTCACCTGCTGGGGTTTCGAACACTGAAGCTTTCTTT
CDR3aa: CASSPAGVSNTEAFF

v_gene: TRBV2
j_gene: TRBJ2-1
d_gene: TRBD2
abundance: NA
CDR3nt: TGTGCCAGCAGTTTGGGGACTAGCGGGTACAATGAGCAGTTCTTC
CDR3aa: CASSLGTSGYNEQFF

v_gene: TRBV27
j_gene: TRBJ2-3
d_gene: NA
abundance: NA
CDR3nt: TGTGCCAGCAGTTTACAGCGGTACACAGATACGCAGTATTTT
CDR3aa: CASSLQRYTDTQYF

v_gene: TRBV19
j_gene: TRBJ1-4
d_gene: NA
abundance: NA
CDR3nt: TGTGCCAGTAGTATAATAACTAATGAAAAACTGTTTTTT
CDR3aa: CASSIITNEKLFF

v_gene: TRBV9
j_gene: TRBJ2-7
d_gene: TRBD2
abundance: once
CDR3nt: TGTGCCAGCAGCGTAAGTAGTTGGGCTAGCGGGGCCGAGCAGTACTTC
CDR3aa: CASSVSSWASGAEQYF

v_gene: TRBV27
j_gene: TRBJ1-2
d_gene: NA
abundance: NA
CDR3nt: TGTGCCAGCTCTTATGGAGGGAACTATGGCTACACCTTC
CDR3aa: CASSYGGNYGYTF

v_gene: TRBV10-3
j_gene: TRBJ1-2
d_gene: TRBD1
abundance: NA
CDR3nt: TGTGCCATCGGGGAAGGAACAGGGGGAAGAGCTAACTATGGCTACACCTTC
CDR3aa: CAIGEGTGGRANYGYTF

v_gene: TRBV7-9
j_gene: TRBJ1-4
d_gene: TRBD1
abundance: NA
CDR3nt: TGTGCCAGCAGCTTCACCGGGACAGCAACTAATGAAAAACTGTTTTTT
CDR3aa: CASSFTGTATNEKLFF

v_gene: TRBV4-1
j_gene: TRBJ2-5
d_gene: TRBD2
abundance: NA
CDR3nt: TGCGCCAGCAGCCCAGGACTAGCGGGAGTTGGAGAGACCCAGTACTTC
CDR3aa: CASSPGLAGVGETQYF

v_gene: TRBV18
j_gene: TRBJ2-7
d_gene: NA
abundance: NA
CDR3nt: TGTGCCAGCTCACCACCGGAAGGGTTCGCGTTCGAGCAGTACTTC
CDR3aa: CASSPPEGFAFEQYF

v_gene: TRBV28
j_gene: TRBJ1-2
d_gene: TRBD1
abundance: NA
CDR3nt: TGTGCCACCGCTAGACAGGGGGAATATGGCTACACCTTC
CDR3aa: CATARQGEYGYTF

v_gene: TRBV6-1
j_gene: TRBJ2-7
d_gene: TRBD1
abundance: NA
CDR3nt: TGTGCCAGCAGTGAGCTTACCGGGACAGGGATCTACGAGCAGTACTTC
CDR3aa: CASSELTGTGIYEQYF

v_gene: TRBV30
j_gene: TRBJ1-2
d_gene: NA
abundance: NA
CDR3nt: TGTGCCTGGAGTGCCGGGGGGGAGGACTATGGCTACACCTTC
CDR3aa: CAWSAGGEDYGYTF

v_gene: TRBV6-5
j_gene: TRBJ2-2
d_gene: NA
abundance: once
CDR3nt: TGTGCCAGCAGTTATACAGCCCCCAGCGGGGAGCTGTTTTTT
CDR3aa: CASSYTAPSGELFF

v_gene: TRBV13
j_gene: TRBJ2-7
d_gene: TRBD2
abundance: NA
CDR3nt: TGTGCCAGCAGCTTTCGAGCGGGAGACGAGCAGTACTTC
CDR3aa: CASSFRAGDEQYF

v_gene: TRBV6-1
j_gene: TRBJ1-4
d_gene: TRBD1
abundance: NA
CDR3nt: TGTGCCAGCAGTGAAGGGACAGGGCAGCGGATTGGGGAAAAACTGTTTTTT
CDR3aa: CASSEGTGQRIGEKLFF

v_gene: TRBV6-5
j_gene: TRBJ1-1
d_gene: NA
abundance: NA
CDR3nt: TGTGCCAGCAAACTAGGGGAGAACACTGAAGCTTTCTTT
CDR3aa: CASKLGENTEAFF

v_gene: TRBV19
j_gene: TRBJ2-7
d_gene: TRBD1
abundance: NA
CDR3nt: TGTGCCAGCAGGGGACAGGAAACTTACGAGCAGTACTTC
CDR3aa: CASRGQETYEQYF

v_gene: TRBV6-1
j_gene: TRBJ2-7
d_gene: TRBD2
abundance: NA
CDR3nt: TGTGCCAGCAGCCTAGCGGGGTGGTCCTACGAGCAGTACTTC
CDR3aa: CASSLAGWSYEQYF

v_gene: TRBV27
j_gene: TRBJ1-2
d_gene: NA
abundance: NA
CDR3nt: TGTGCCAGCAGTAAGGCAGGGGATCGAGGCTACACCTTC
CDR3aa: CASSKAGDRGYTF

v_gene: TRBV7-9
j_gene: TRBJ1-2
d_gene: NA
abundance: NA
CDR3nt: TGTGCCAGCAGCTTAGCCTTGACGGCGGGGGATAATGGCTACACCTTC
CDR3aa: CASSLALTAGDNGYTF

v_gene: TRBV5-6
j_gene: TRBJ2-3
d_gene: TRBD2
abundance: NA
CDR3nt: TGTGCCAGCAGCGTGCGGACTAGCGGACTCGAGGATACGCAGTATTTT
CDR3aa: CASSVRTSGLEDTQYF

v_gene: TRBV19
j_gene: TRBJ2-7
d_gene: TRBD2
abundance: NA
CDR3nt: TGTGCCAGTAGCCGCGGACTAGCGGAGGTCTACGAGCAGTACTTC
CDR3aa: CASSRGLAEVYEQYF

v_gene: TRBV7-2
j_gene: TRBJ2-7
d_gene: NA
abundance: NA
CDR3nt: TGTGCCAGCAGCTTTGACAGGCTCTACGAGCAGTACTTC
CDR3aa: CASSFDRLYEQYF

v_gene: TRBV6-1
j_gene: TRBJ2-2
d_gene: NA
abundance: NA
CDR3nt: TGTGCCAGCAGTGACTACACCGGGGAGCTGTTTTTT
CDR3aa: CASSDYTGELFF

v_gene: TRBV7-6
j_gene: TRBJ2-7
d_gene: NA
abundance: NA
CDR3nt: TGTGCCAGCAGCTCCGGCGGATCGGGAGAGCAGTACTTC
CDR3aa: CASSSGGSGEQYF

v_gene: TRBV4-3
j_gene: TRBJ2-7
d_gene: TRBD2
abundance: NA
CDR3nt: TGCGCCAGTTCCTCCGGGCGGGAGGGCCCCCACGAGCAGTACTTC
CDR3aa: CASSSGREGPHEQYF

v_gene: TRBV7-6
j_gene: TRBJ2-7
d_gene: TRBD2
abundance: NA
CDR3nt: TGTGCCAGCAGCCCATTGACTAGCGGGCCATACGAGCAGTACTTC
CDR3aa: CASSPLTSGPYEQYF

v_gene: TRBV5-5
j_gene: TRBJ2-6
d_gene: NA
abundance: NA
CDR3nt: TGTGCCAGCAGCTTGGCCGACTCTGGGGCCAACGTCCTGACTTTC
CDR3aa: CASSLADSGANVLTF

v_gene: TRBV4-3
j_gene: TRBJ2-7
d_gene: NA
abundance: NA
CDR3nt: TGCGCCAGCAGCCAAGTTGAAGGTCGTTACGAGCAGTACTTC
CDR3aa: CASSQVEGRYEQYF

v_gene: TRBV30
j_gene: TRBJ2-7
d_gene: NA
abundance: NA
CDR3nt: TGTGCCTGGTCCCAGTCCTACGAGCAGTACTTC
CDR3aa: CAWSQSYEQYF

v_gene: TRBV7-9
j_gene: TRBJ2-3
d_gene: TRBD1
abundance: NA
CDR3nt: TGTGCCAGCAGCCTCGACAGGGCTAGCACAGATACGCAGTATTTT
CDR3aa: CASSLDRASTDTQYF

v_gene: TRBV28
j_gene: TRBJ2-7
d_gene: NA
abundance: NA
CDR3nt: TGTGCCAGCAGTTTGAGCGGCGAGCAGTACTTC
CDR3aa: CASSLSGEQYF

v_gene: TRBV6-6
j_gene: TRBJ2-7
d_gene: NA
abundance: NA
CDR3nt: TGTGCCAGCAGTTACACGGACAGCTACGAGCAGTACTTC
CDR3aa: CASSYTDSYEQYF

v_gene: TRBV29-1
j_gene: TRBJ2-5
d_gene: TRBD1
abundance: NA
CDR3nt: TGCAGCGTTGTCGGGTTCCGGCAGGGGGTTGGTTTGGAGACCCAGTACTTC
CDR3aa: CSVVGFRQGVGLETQYF

v_gene: TRBV18
j_gene: TRBJ1-4
d_gene: NA
abundance: NA
CDR3nt: TGTGCCAGCTCAGAGACAATGGGGTATGGGGAACTGTTTTTT
CDR3aa: CASSETMGYGELFF

v_gene: TRBV18
j_gene: TRBJ2-1
d_gene: NA
abundance: once
CDR3nt: TGTGCCAGCTCACCACCATCTATAGCGGCTTCCTACAATGAGCAGTTCTTC
CDR3aa: CASSPPSIAASYNEQFF

v_gene: TRBV27
j_gene: TRBJ2-5
d_gene: NA
abundance: NA
CDR3nt: TGTGCCAGCAGTTCGTCGGAGATGGAGACCCAGTACTTC
CDR3aa: CASSSSEMETQYF

v_gene: TRBV7-9
j_gene: TRBJ1-1
d_gene: TRBD1
abundance: NA
CDR3nt: TGTGCCAGCAGCTTAGCGCTCGGGGACAGGCGGAACACTGAAGCTTTCTTT
CDR3aa: CASSLALGDRRNTEAFF

v_gene: TRBV4-3
j_gene: TRBJ1-6
d_gene: NA
abundance: NA
CDR3nt: TGCGCCAGCAGCCAAGACGGGGGCTCACCCCTCCACTTT
CDR3aa: CASSQDGGSPLHF